These T cell receptor beta chains were read from a single sample in a study of shared clonotypes between healthy human individuals. Profiling relied on immunoSEQ multiplex PCR, and the TCRdb table lists in-frame clones only, not all of them. The sample contains roughly 2,500,000 clones, 93% of which appear only once. Specimen: naive CD4+ T cells from PBMCs. The receptors shown here come from a man between 18 and 29 years old in good health. Some clones in this sample may be carry-over from other donors' samples. CDR3s include the opening cysteine and the closing phenylalanine or tryptophan. Each record gives: V gene, CDR3 protein.

V gene: TRBV2
CDR3 protein: CASSEGLPEAFF

V gene: TRBV28
CDR3 protein: CASRTRSQGGRGYTF

V gene: TRBV21-1
CDR3 protein: CASSKVRQGIYGYTF

V gene: TRBV5-1
CDR3 protein: CASSPLTGTNTGELFF

V gene: TRBV27
CDR3 protein: CASSSRSSGHWGQFF

V gene: TRBV6-6
CDR3 protein: CATGPGGRTEAFF

V gene: TRBV5-5
CDR3 protein: CASTLSWVNYGYTF

V gene: TRBV28
CDR3 protein: CASTPWVAGVVLQETQYF

V gene: TRBV7-9
CDR3 protein: CASSLAGVGETQYF

V gene: TRBV28
CDR3 protein: CASSPGDRDSGYTF

V gene: TRBV28
CDR3 protein: CASTIAGAAYEQYF

V gene: TRBV7-2
CDR3 protein: CASSLLAGHTDTQYF

V gene: TRBV19
CDR3 protein: CASSIVGPANEKLFF

V gene: TRBV5-1
CDR3 protein: CASSFTSGRGGTGELFF

V gene: TRBV28
CDR3 protein: CATHLGYAGGHEQYF

V gene: TRBV7-2
CDR3 protein: CASSLAKISYEQYF

V gene: TRBV29-1
CDR3 protein: CSFRYNEQFF

V gene: TRBV5-4
CDR3 protein: CASSLAPGWETQYF

V gene: TRBV2
CDR3 protein: CASKRADEQYF

V gene: TRBV7-8
CDR3 protein: CASSLEAAYNEQFF

V gene: TRBV4-1
CDR3 protein: CASSRQGGETQYF

V gene: TRBV28
CDR3 protein: CASSPPPSETPEQYF

V gene: TRBV7-9
CDR3 protein: CASSVPGQGDYGYTF

V gene: TRBV5-1
CDR3 protein: CASSLGGQGHQPQHF

V gene: TRBV5-5
CDR3 protein: CASSLEADTEAFF

V gene: TRBV9
CDR3 protein: CASSPTGELTPEQFF

V gene: TRBV5-4
CDR3 protein: CASTQGARRGNEQFF

V gene: TRBV19
CDR3 protein: CASSTLGLQETQYF

V gene: TRBV14
CDR3 protein: CASSQDGRPGGDYGYTF

V gene: TRBV5-1
CDR3 protein: CASTSMGLSMNTEAFF

V gene: TRBV6-1
CDR3 protein: CASIRLTAPQYGYTF

V gene: TRBV5-1
CDR3 protein: CASSWGETQYF

V gene: TRBV13
CDR3 protein: CASSSRRQQETQYF

V gene: TRBV7-3
CDR3 protein: CASSSGREGTEQFF

V gene: TRBV27
CDR3 protein: CASSSWGALNTEAFF

V gene: TRBV19
CDR3 protein: CASSIYRGPVEYTEAFF

V gene: TRBV4-3
CDR3 protein: CASSQDVGVPYTF

V gene: TRBV5-8
CDR3 protein: CASSLGGPYGYTF

V gene: TRBV29-1
CDR3 protein: CSPARRLNTEAFF

V gene: TRBV18
CDR3 protein: CASSPGKTPMNTEAFF

V gene: TRBV29-1
CDR3 protein: CSLAGSQGAWETQYF

V gene: TRBV14
CDR3 protein: CASSLGPLGQYF

V gene: TRBV28
CDR3 protein: CASGQGIREQYF

V gene: TRBV28
CDR3 protein: CASSLAAETQYF